These 17 T cell receptor beta chains share one sample of origin, sequenced in a study of blood T cell repertoires in COVID-19. Profiling relied on immunoSEQ multiplex PCR, and the TCRdb table lists in-frame clones only, not all of them. The sample includes about 330,000 clones, 70% to 90% of them seen just once. The sequencing input was peripheral blood. All receptors come from a human donor in a cohort sampled during active COVID-19.

The V call is TRBV18, the J call TRBJ2-2, with a possible D match to TRBD2 (6 bases). This CDR3 has 16 amino acids. V was shortened by 2 bases and J by 1 base, with 11 bases between the two germline ends. Germline assignment: CDR1 KGHSH and CDR2 LQKENI. For the CDR3, the DNA is TGTGCCAGCTCACCAATCGGGGGACTGAACACCGGGGAGCTGTTTTTT. The encoded protein is CASSPIGGLNTGELFF.

The chain couples TRBV7-9 to TRBJ2-7, with a possible D match to TRBD2 (5 bases). V was trimmed by 1 base and J by 4 bases, leaving 11 bases between them. The CDR3 is made up of 14 amino acids. CDR1 and CDR2 (germline): SEHNR, FQNEAQ (reference sequence). CDR3 residues: CASSLGPTGYEQYF. In DNA form, the CDR3 reads TGTGCCAGCAGCTTAGGACCAACGGGATACGAGCAGTACTTC.

This clone has just a few counts. The rearrangement links TRBV5-4 to TRBJ2-1, with D tentatively TRBD1 (5 bases). From germline, CDR1 is SGHNT and CDR2 YYREEE (reference sequence). Deletions cut 3 bases from V and 4 bases from J, with 11 bases between. CDR3 length equals 14 residues. The CDR3 spells CASSSGHPYNEQFF. The CDR3 DNA reads TGTGCCAGCAGCTCTGGACACCCGTACAATGAGCAGTTCTTC.

Remarks on this clone: Its ends do not fully match the called genes, so a read error is possible. The J gene is TRBJ1-4, the V gene TRBV18; 7 bases match TRBD1. The CDR3 spans 14 residues. Germline CDR1 KGHSH, CDR2 LQKENI. The CDR3 loop is CASSPQGKVGKLFF. CDR3 DNA: TGTGCCAGCTCTCCACAGGGGAAAGTGGGAAAACTGTTTTTT.

The chain links TRBV7-3 to TRBJ2-1; 7 nucleotides match TRBD2. Per the germline V gene, CDR1 is SGHTA and CDR2 is FQGTGA. CDR3 length equals 16 residues. Trimming removed 2 bases from V and 0 bases from J; junction bases left unmatched: 4. The CDR3 is CASSLQGGSSYNEQFF. The CDR3 DNA follows: TGTGCCAGCAGCTTACAAGGCGGGAGCTCCTACAATGAGCAGTTCTTC. Using reference TRBV7-3 and TRBJ2-1 for the parts outside the CDR3, the full variable domain is GAGVSQTPSNKVTEKGKYVELRCDPISGHTALYWYRQSLGQGPEFLIYFQGTGAADDSGLPNDRFFAVRPEGSVSTLKIQRTERGDSAVYLCASSLQGGSSYNEQFFGPGTRLTVL.

V is TRBV5-1 and J is TRBJ1-1, with 12 bases fitting TRBD1. V shed 4 bases, J shed 1 base, and the junction held 5 bases outside the gene matches. Germline CDR1 and CDR2: SGHRS and YFSETQ. CDR3 length: 16 amino acids. CDR3 DNA: TGCGCCAGCAGCGCGGGACAGGGGGCGAAGAACACTGAAGCTTTCTTT. As protein: CASSAGQGAKNTEAFF.

This chain uses TRBV10-3 with TRBJ1-2; a possible D gene is TRBD1 (5 bases). Germline CDR1 and CDR2: ENHRY and SYGVKD. Trimming shortened V by 6 bases and J by 0 bases, and 20 bases separated the two germline ends. CDR3 length equals 17 residues. The CDR3 protein is CAIRGKGQAAPNYGYTF. The CDR3 coding sequence is TGTGCCATCAGAGGAAAGGGGCAGGCCGCTCCTAACTATGGCTACACCTTC.

Only a few counts were recorded for this clone. CDR3 nucleotide sequence: TGTGCCAGCAGTTTATCGGGACAGGGAATCTACGAGCAGTACTTC. Amino acid sequence: CASSLSGQGIYEQYF. The chain employs TRBV27 and TRBJ2-7, with 9 bases lining up with TRBD1. The V gene's germline CDR1 is MNHEY and CDR2 SMNVEV (reference sequence). The CDR3 consists of 15 residues. V lost 0 bases, J lost 3 bases, and 3 bases stayed unmatched.

The chain employs TRBV7-3 and TRBJ1-2, with D maybe TRBD1 (6 bases). Germline CDR1 reads SGHTA; CDR2 reads FQGTGA. Trimming stripped 0 bases from V and 1 base from J, with 12 bases between. This CDR3 is 16 amino acids long. The DNA for the CDR3 is TGTGCCAGCAGCTTAACGGGGACAAATAATAACTATGGCTACACCTTC. Its translation: CASSLTGTNNNYGYTF.

V is TRBV4-2 and J is TRBJ2-2, with D perhaps matching TRBD1 (5 bases). CDR3 length: 15 residues. CDR1 is LGHNA and CDR2 is YNFKEQ in the germline V gene. V lost 1 base and J 2 bases, leaving 8 bases between the germline ends. The CDR3 is CASSQVGHNTGELFF. Written as DNA, the CDR3 is TGTGCCAGCAGCCAAGTAGGACATAACACCGGGGAGCTGTTTTTT.

The J gene is TRBJ1-2, the V gene TRBV28; 8 nucleotides match TRBD1. This CDR3 region has 13 residues. Trimming removed 6 bases from V and 7 bases from J; junction bases left unmatched: 7. Per germline, CDR1 MDHEN and CDR2 SYDVKM. The CDR3 bases are TGTGCCAGCAGGTCCCCCGGGACAGGTGGCTACACCTTC. Protein sequence: CASRSPGTGGYTF.

This clone occurred once. The DNA of the CDR3 is TGCAGTGCTAGTGTCCTAGCGGCCACAGATACGCAGTATTTT. Amino acids: CSASVLAATDTQYF. The chain is built from TRBV20-1 and TRBJ2-3, with TRBD2 matching 7 bases. The CDR3 has 14 amino acids. V was clipped by 3 bases and J by 2 bases; unmatched bases: 5. The germline CDR1 and CDR2 sequences are DFQATT and SNEGSKA (reference sequence).

This chain joins TRBV6-5 and TRBJ2-3; weak D call: TRBD2 (7 bases). CDR1 and CDR2 (germline): MNHEY, SVGAGI. The ends were cut back, 7 bases at V and 6 bases at J, with 20 bases in the middle. The CDR3 covers 15 residues. CDR3 loop: CASNPSGGGMDTQYF. The CDR3 nucleotides read TGTGCCAGCAACCCTAGCGGAGGGGGGATGGATACGCAGTATTTT.

The V call is TRBV27, the J call TRBJ2-3; no firm D call. CDR1 MNHEY and CDR2 SMNVEV come from the germline V gene (reference sequence). Trimming took 6 bases from V and 0 from J, leaving 16 bases between them. CDR3 length equals 16 residues. CDR3 DNA sequence: TGTGCCAGCAGACCGGCGGCAGCCACTAGCACAGATACGCAGTATTTT. Translated, it gives CASRPAAATSTDTQYF.

The gene calls are TRBV7-9 and TRBJ1-3; D perhaps matches TRBD1 (5 bases). Germline V gene data show CDR1 as SEHNR and CDR2 as FQNEAQ (reference sequence). This CDR3 spans 17 amino acids. With 1 base removed from V and 0 bases from J, the gap between germline ends came to 13 bases. The CDR3 spells CASSLDGADSSGNTIYF. The CDR3 region has the DNA TGTGCCAGCAGCTTAGATGGGGCGGATTCCTCTGGAAACACCATATATTTT.

This rearrangement joins TRBV2 to TRBJ1-1, with TRBD1 matching over 8 bases. The CDR3 contains 15 residues. CDR1 SNHLY and CDR2 FYNNEI come from the germline V gene. V gave up 4 bases and J gave up 0 bases; unmatched junction bases: 4. The chain's CDR3 is CASSGRTGLNTEAFF. For the CDR3, the DNA is TGTGCCAGCAGTGGAAGGACAGGGTTGAACACTGAAGCTTTCTTT.

Of note for this clone: In the same sample, other DNA sequences code for this CDR3. V gene TRBV5-1 combines with J gene TRBJ1-2; no clear D gene. The V end was cut by 0 bases, the J end by 8 bases, with 11 bases between. Germline CDR1 and CDR2: SGHRS and YFSETQ. The CDR3 spans 13 residues. In DNA form, the CDR3 reads TGCGCCAGCAGCTTGGCGGAGGGAGGGGGCTACACCTTC. Its protein is CASSLAEGGGYTF.